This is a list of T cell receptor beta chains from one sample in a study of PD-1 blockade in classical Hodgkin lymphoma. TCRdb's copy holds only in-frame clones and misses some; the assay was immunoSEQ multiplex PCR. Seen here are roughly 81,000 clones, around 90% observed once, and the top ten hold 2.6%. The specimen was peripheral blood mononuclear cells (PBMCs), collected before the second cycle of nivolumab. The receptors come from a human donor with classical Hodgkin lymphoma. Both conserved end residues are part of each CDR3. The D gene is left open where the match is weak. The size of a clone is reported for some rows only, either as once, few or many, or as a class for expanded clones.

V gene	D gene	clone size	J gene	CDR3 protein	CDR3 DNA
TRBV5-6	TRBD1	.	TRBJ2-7	CASSLTGSEQYF	TGTGCCAGCAGTTTGACAGGGAGCGAGCAGTACTTC
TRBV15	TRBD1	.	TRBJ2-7	CATSRAPGQGAYEQYF	TGTGCCACCAGCAGAGCCCCGGGACAGGGGGCCTACGAGCAGTACTTC
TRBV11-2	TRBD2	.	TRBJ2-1	CASSSTSGSREQFF	TGTGCCAGCAGCTCTACTAGCGGGAGTCGGGAGCAGTTCTTC
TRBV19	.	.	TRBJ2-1	CASSMTVFALSSYNEQFF	TGTGCCAGTAGTATGACCGTATTCGCTTTGAGCTCCTACAATGAGCAGTTCTTC
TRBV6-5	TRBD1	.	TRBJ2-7	CASSYWPGQTYEQYF	TGTGCCAGCAGTTACTGGCCGGGACAGACCTACGAGCAGTACTTC
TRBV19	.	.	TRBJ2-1	CASSIATGLQEQFF	TGTGCCAGTAGTATAGCCACGGGACTCCAAGAGCAGTTCTTC
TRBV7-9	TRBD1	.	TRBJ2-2	CAGQGAPLANTGELFF	TGTGCCGGCCAGGGGGCGCCCCTCGCGAACACCGGGGAGCTGTTTTTT
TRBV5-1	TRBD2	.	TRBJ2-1	CASSLGFGGSSNEQFF	TGCGCCAGCAGCTTGGGGTTTGGCGGGAGTAGCAATGAGCAGTTCTTC
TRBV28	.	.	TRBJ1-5	CAILGRGNQPQHF	TGTGCCATTTTAGGCAGGGGCAATCAGCCCCAGCATTTT
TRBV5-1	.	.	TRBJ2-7	CASSTVSSYEQYF	TGCGCCAGCTCGACAGTGAGCTCCTACGAGCAGTACTTC
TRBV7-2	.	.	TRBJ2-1	CASSLVSSSYNEQFF	TGTGCCAGCAGCTTAGTGTCTAGTTCCTACAATGAGCAGTTCTTC
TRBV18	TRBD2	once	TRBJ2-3	CASSPGGGSTDTQYF	TGTGCCAGCTCACCGGGCGGGGGTAGCACAGATACGCAGTATTTT
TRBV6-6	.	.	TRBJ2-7	CASSYSGGSSYEQYF	TGTGCCAGCAGTTACTCAGGGGGGTCCTCCTACGAGCAGTACTTC
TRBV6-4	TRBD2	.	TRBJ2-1	CASSRLAGYNEQFF	TGTGCCAGCAGCCGACTAGCGGGGTACAATGAGCAGTTCTTC
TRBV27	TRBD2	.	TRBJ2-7	CASSQGLAGTYEQYF	TGTGCCAGCAGTCAGGGACTAGCGGGAACCTACGAGCAGTACTTC
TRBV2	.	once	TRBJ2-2	CASPLRTGELFF	TGTGCCAGCCCGCTGCGCACCGGGGAGCTGTTTTTT
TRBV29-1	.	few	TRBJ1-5	CSVRSGDGQPQHF	TGCAGCGTTCGGTCCGGGGATGGGCAGCCCCAGCATTTT
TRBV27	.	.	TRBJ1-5	CASSFRLTLGVGNQPQHF	TGTGCCAGCAGTTTTCGACTCACTCTGGGGGTGGGCAATCAGCCCCAGCATTTT
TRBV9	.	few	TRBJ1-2	CASSALSQEGYTF	TGTGCCAGCAGCGCTCTTTCTCAAGAAGGCTACACCTTC
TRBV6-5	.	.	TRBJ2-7	CASSPRGRDGYEQYF	TGTGCCAGCAGCCCCCGAGGTAGGGACGGCTACGAGCAGTACTTC
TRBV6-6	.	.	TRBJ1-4	CASRAGRGKLFF	TGTGCCAGCAGAGCAGGTCGGGGAAAACTGTTTTTT
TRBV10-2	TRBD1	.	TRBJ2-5	CASSRGRVETQYF	TGCGCCAGCAGTAGGGGGCGAGTTGAGACCCAGTACTTC
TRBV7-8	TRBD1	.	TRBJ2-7	CASSPRWDRGNEQYF	TGTGCCAGCAGCCCCCGTTGGGACAGGGGAAACGAGCAGTACTTC
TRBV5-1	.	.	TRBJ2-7	CASRGLDEQYF	TGCGCCAGCAGGGGGCTCGACGAGCAGTACTTC
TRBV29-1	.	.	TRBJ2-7	CSVTGLSYEQYF	TGCAGCGTTACGGGACTGTCCTACGAGCAGTACTTC
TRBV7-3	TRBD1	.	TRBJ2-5	CASSNTGGETQYF	TGTGCCAGCAGCAATACAGGGGGAGAGACCCAGTACTTC
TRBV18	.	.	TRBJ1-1	CASSPMRDTEAFF	TGTGCCAGCTCACCCATGCGGGACACTGAAGCTTTCTTT